The 10 T cell receptor beta chains below come from one sample, sequenced in a study of shared clonotypes between healthy human individuals. TCRdb keeps only in-frame clones here, not all; method: immunoSEQ multiplex PCR. The sample has about 2.4 million clones; approximately 94% are singletons. The sequenced material came from naive CD4+ T cells from PBMCs. The subset denotes: CD45RA+ positively selected. Receptors originate from a man aged 18 to 30 in good health. Some clones in this sample may be carry-over from other donors' samples.

The chain links TRBV7-9 to TRBJ2-1, with 8 bases identical to TRBD2. Germline V gene data show CDR1 as SEHNR and CDR2 as FQNEAQ (reference sequence). V was pared by 3 bases and J by 9 bases, with 10 bases of the junction left unmatched. The CDR3 spans 15 residues. CDR3 sequence (DNA): TGTGCCAGCAGCTTTTCCGGGACTAGTGATTCTGAGCAGTTCTTC. Its protein product is CASSFSGTSDSEQFF. Variable domain in full (rest from reference TRBV7-9 and TRBJ2-1): DTGVSQNPRHKITKRGQNVTFRCDPISEHNRLYWYRQTLGQGPEFLTYFQNEAQLEKSRLLSDRFSAERPKGSFSTLEIQRTEQGDSAMYLCASSFSGTSDSEQFFGPGTRLTVL.

Here the CDR3 reads CASSRRTGFGQPQHF. The CDR3 coding sequence is TGTGCCAGCAGCCGACGGACAGGGTTTGGTCAGCCCCAGCATTTT. The chain joins TRBV28 to TRBJ1-5; 8 positions match TRBD1. Per germline, CDR1 MDHEN and CDR2 SYDVKM. The V and J ends lost 6 bases and 6 bases, in that order; junction bases with no gene match: 10. This CDR3 has 15 amino acids.

The chain carries TRBV7-3 and TRBJ2-3; maybe TRBD2 (6 bases). Germline CDR1 SGHTA, CDR2 FQGTGA. V lost 6 bases and J lost 0, with 19 bases in between. The CDR3 covers 17 residues. The CDR3 sequence is CASRDKGTSHSTDTQYF. For the CDR3, the DNA is TGTGCCAGCAGGGATAAGGGGACTTCCCATAGCACAGATACGCAGTATTTT. The full variable domain, its missing parts supplied by reference TRBV7-3 and TRBJ2-3, is GAGVSQTPSNKVTEKGKYVELRCDPISGHTALYWYRQSLGQGPEFLIYFQGTGAADDSGLPNDRFFAVRPEGSVSTLKIQRTERGDSAVYLCASRDKGTSHSTDTQYFGPGTRLTVL.

This sequence joins TRBV28 and TRBJ2-1, with 13 bases fitting TRBD2. The length of the CDR3 is 16 residues. V was clipped by 6 bases and J by 4 bases; unmatched bases: 6. The germline V gene encodes CDR1 MDHEN and CDR2 SYDVKM. CDR3 DNA sequence: TGTGCCAGCAGCGGACTAGCGGGAGCGAAATACAATGAGCAGTTCTTC. The encoded protein is CASSGLAGAKYNEQFF.

The chain employs TRBV9 and TRBJ2-2, with unresolved D. V lost 4 bases to trimming and J lost 6 bases, with 16 bases between them. The CDR3 runs to 15 residues. Per the germline V gene, CDR1 is SGDLS and CDR2 is YYNGEE. Here the CDR3 reads CASSTTSLIPGELFF. The CDR3 coding sequence is TGTGCCAGCAGCACGACCTCCCTGATCCCCGGGGAGCTGTTTTTT. The full variable domain, in which reference TRBV9 and TRBJ2-2 provide the parts outside the CDR3, is DSGVTQTPKHLITATGQRVTLRCSPRSGDLSVYWYQQSLDQGLQFLIQYYNGEERAKGNILERFSAQQFPDLHSELNLSSLELGDSALYFCASSTTSLIPGELFFGEGSRLTVL.

V gene TRBV6-1 combines with J gene TRBJ2-1; D remains ambiguous. Trimming took off 6 bases at V and 1 base at J, with 10 bases between the two ends. CDR3 length equals 14 residues. Germline CDR1 MNHNS, CDR2 SASEGT. CDR3 nucleotide sequence: TGTGCCAGCAGCTTTCAAGGATCCTACAATGAGCAGTTCTTC. This gives the protein CASSFQGSYNEQFF.

The chain has TRBV28 and TRBJ1-1, with 11 bases lining up with TRBD1. The V gene's germline CDR1 is MDHEN and CDR2 SYDVKM. This CDR3 has 16 residues. Trimming took 7 bases from V and 4 from J; bases not matched to a gene: 11. The CDR3 nucleotides are TGTGCCAGCACCCTTAGGATGGGACAGGGGGTCACTGAAGCTTTCTTT. It yields the protein CASTLRMGQGVTEAFF. The whole variable domain, filled in from reference TRBV28 and TRBJ1-1, reads DVKVTQSSRYLVKRTGEKVFLECVQDMDHENMFWYRQDPGLGLRLIYFSYDVKMKEKGDIPEGYSVSREKKERFSLILESASTNQTSMYLCASTLRMGQGVTEAFFGQGTRLTVV.

The chain combines TRBV28 with TRBJ1-6; D unresolved. V lost 5 bases and J 5 bases, leaving 10 bases between the germline ends. CDR1 and CDR2 from the germline V gene are MDHEN and SYDVKM. This CDR3 has 14 residues. The CDR3 loop is CASSLGSNNSPLHF. In DNA, the CDR3 is TGTGCCAGCAGTCTGGGTTCTAATAATTCACCCCTCCACTTT.

This clone was counted once. The chain is built from TRBV7-9 and TRBJ2-4, with TRBD1 matching 7 bases. After removal of 0 bases from V and 4 bases from J, the junction contained 9 bases not matched to a gene. This CDR3 is 17 amino acids long. Germline CDR1 and CDR2: SEHNR and FQNEAQ (reference sequence). The CDR3 nucleotides read TGTGCCAGCAGCTTAGCATACAGGGGAGCGCCTAAAAACATTCAGTACTTC. This sequence encodes CASSLAYRGAPKNIQYF.

In its sample, this clone was seen a few times. V and J are TRBV10-1 and TRBJ2-2, with no clear D. The germline V and J ends were trimmed by 8 bases and 1 base, with 11 bases remaining between them. Germline V gene lookup returns CDR1 WNHNN and CDR2 SYGVQD (reference sequence). This CDR3 comprises 14 residues. CDR3 DNA sequence: TGCGCCAGCCTGTGGGCGAGGAACACCGGGGAGCTGTTTTTT. This encodes CASLWARNTGELFF.